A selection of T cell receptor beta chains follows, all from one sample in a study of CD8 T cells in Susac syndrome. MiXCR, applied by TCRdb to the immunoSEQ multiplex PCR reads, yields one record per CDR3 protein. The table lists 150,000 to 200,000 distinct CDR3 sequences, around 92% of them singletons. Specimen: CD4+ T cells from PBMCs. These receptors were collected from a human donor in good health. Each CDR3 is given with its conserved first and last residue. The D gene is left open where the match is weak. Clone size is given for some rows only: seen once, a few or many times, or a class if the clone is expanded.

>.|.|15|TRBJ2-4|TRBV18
TGTGCCAGCTCACCAAACCTCGGGGCCAAAAACATTCAGTACTTC
CASSPNLGAKNIQYF
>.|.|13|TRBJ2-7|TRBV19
TGTGCCAGTAGGGACCCAAACGGCGACGAGCAGTACTTC
CASRDPNGDEQYF
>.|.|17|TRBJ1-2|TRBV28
TGTGCCAGCAGTACCGGGGCGGGGAGCGAGTCTAACTATGGCTACACCTTC
CASSTGAGSESNYGYTF
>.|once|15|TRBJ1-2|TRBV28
TGTGCCAGCAGCCTATCCCCCGGTACCTTCGTCGGCTACACCTTC
CASSLSPGTFVGYTF
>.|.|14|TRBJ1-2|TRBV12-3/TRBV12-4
TGTGCCAGCAGTTTAGGGAGCGATTCCTATGGCTACACCTTC
CASSLGSDSYGYTF
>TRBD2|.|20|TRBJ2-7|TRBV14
TGTGCCAGCAGCCAAGAATATTGGAACAGCCGCCCGGGACTACCGTCGGGGCAGTACTTC
CASSQEYWNSRPGLPSGQYF
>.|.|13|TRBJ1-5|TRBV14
TGTGCCAGCAGCCAAGATGGCCATCAGCCCCAGCATTTT
CASSQDGHQPQHF
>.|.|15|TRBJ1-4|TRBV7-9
TGTGCCAGCAGCCCCTGGAGCGATACTAATGAAAAACTGTTTTTT
CASSPWSDTNEKLFF
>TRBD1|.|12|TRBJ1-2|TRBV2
TGTGCCAGCAGTGGGGACAGGGACGGCTACACCTTC
CASSGDRDGYTF
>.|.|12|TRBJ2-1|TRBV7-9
TGTGCCAGCAGCTACGTTGGGGGCGAGCAGTTCTTC
CASSYVGGEQFF
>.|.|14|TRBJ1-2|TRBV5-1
TGCGCCAGCAGCTTCGGAGGGACTAACTATGGCTACACCTTC
CASSFGGTNYGYTF
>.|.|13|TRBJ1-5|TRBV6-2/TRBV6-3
TGTGCCAGCAAGCTCAGGGGAAATCAGCCCCAGCATTTT
CASKLRGNQPQHF
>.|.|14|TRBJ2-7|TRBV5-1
TGCGCCAGCAGCTTGGATACAGGTCCCTACGAGCAGTACTTC
CASSLDTGPYEQYF
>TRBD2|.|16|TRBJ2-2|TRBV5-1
TGCGCCAGCAGCCTAGCGGGGGACAACTCGGTCGGGGAGCTGTTTTTT
CASSLAGDNSVGELFF
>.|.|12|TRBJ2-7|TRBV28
TGTGCCAGCACCGCCAGGGTCCACGAGCAGTACTTC
CASTARVHEQYF
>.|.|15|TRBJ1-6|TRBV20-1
TGCAGTGCTAGAGCCCGCGGCTCCTATAATTCACCCCTCCACTTT
CSARARGSYNSPLHF
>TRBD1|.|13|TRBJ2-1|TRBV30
TGTGCCTGGAGTGTACAAGTTGGGACAGGGGAGTTCTTC
CAWSVQVGTGEFF
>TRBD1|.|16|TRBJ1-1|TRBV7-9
TGTGCCAGCAGCCGACCCCCGGGGACAGGGAGCACTGAAGCTTTCTTT
CASSRPPGTGSTEAFF
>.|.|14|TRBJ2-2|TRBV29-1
TGCAGCGTTGGGCGTCCCGGGAACACCGGGGAGCTGTTTTTT
CSVGRPGNTGELFF
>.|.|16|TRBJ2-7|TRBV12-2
TGTGCAAGTCGCCCCGGGGGCGGGGGGGCAAGCTACGAGCAGTACTTC
CASRPGGGGASYEQYF
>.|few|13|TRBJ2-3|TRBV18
TGTGCCAGCTCACCACCGGGGGCAGATACGCAGTATTTT
CASSPPGADTQYF
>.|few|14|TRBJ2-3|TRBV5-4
TGTGCCAGCAGCTCCCGAGGGGGGACAGATACGCAGTATTTT
CASSSRGGTDTQYF
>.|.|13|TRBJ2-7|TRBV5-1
TGCGCCAGCGGGGCAGTCGACCTCTACGAGCAGTACTTC
CASGAVDLYEQYF
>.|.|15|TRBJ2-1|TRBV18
TGTGCCAGCTCACCACAGGGGCTCGGGGGAAATGAGCAGTTCTTC
CASSPQGLGGNEQFF
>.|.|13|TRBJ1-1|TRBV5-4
TGTGCCAGCAGCAGGGAGGGCGGGCTTGAAGCTTTCTTT
CASSREGGLEAFF
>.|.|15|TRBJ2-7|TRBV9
TGTGCCAGCAGCGTATTAGGGCAGGGCCCCTACGAGCAGTACTTC
CASSVLGQGPYEQYF
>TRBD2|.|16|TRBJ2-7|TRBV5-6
TGTGCCAGCAGCTTTCGGATCGGGGGGGCCACCTACGAGCAGTACTTC
CASSFRIGGATYEQYF
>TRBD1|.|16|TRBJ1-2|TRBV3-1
TGTGCCAGCAGCCAAGGCGCGGGGACAGGCTTCTATGGCTACACCTTC
CASSQGAGTGFYGYTF
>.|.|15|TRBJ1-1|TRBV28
TGTGCCAGCAGCACTACAGGGATTATTTACACTGAAGCTTTCTTT
CASSTTGIIYTEAFF
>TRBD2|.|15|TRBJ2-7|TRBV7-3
TGTGCCAGCAGCCCCGGGACTAGGGGTTTCTACGAGCAGTACTTC
CASSPGTRGFYEQYF
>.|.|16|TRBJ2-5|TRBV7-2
TGTGCCAGCAGCTTACAGGCAGGGGCGCTACCGGGGACCCAGTACTTC
CASSLQAGALPGTQYF
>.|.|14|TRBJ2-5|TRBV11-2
TGTGCCAGCAGCTTAACCAGGATCCAAGAGACCCAGTACTTC
CASSLTRIQETQYF
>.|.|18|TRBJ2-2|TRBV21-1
TGTGCCAGCAGCAGGGGCCCCGTTGGACAGGGCTACACCGGGGAGCTGTTTTTT
CASSRGPVGQGYTGELFF
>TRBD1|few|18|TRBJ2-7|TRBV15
TGTGCCACCAGCAGAGATCAGGGGGCTATGGGGCTCTCGGGCGAGCAGTACTTC
CATSRDQGAMGLSGEQYF
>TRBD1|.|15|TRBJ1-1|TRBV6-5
TGTGCCAGCAGTCGGACAGGGGGCCTGAACACTGAAGCTTTCTTT
CASSRTGGLNTEAFF
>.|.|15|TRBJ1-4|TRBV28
TGTGCCAGCAGTTTATTCGTGGGGCAAGGTGAAAAACTGTTTTTT
CASSLFVGQGEKLFF
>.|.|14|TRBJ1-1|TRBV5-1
TGCGCCAGCAGCCCAATAGACAGGAACACTGAAGCTTTCTTT
CASSPIDRNTEAFF
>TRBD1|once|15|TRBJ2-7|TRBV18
TGTGCCAGCTCACCCCGGACAGGGGGAACATACGAGCAGTACTTC
CASSPRTGGTYEQYF